The source of this T cell receptor (beta chain) is a study of technical replicates of blood from several donors. TCRdb keeps only in-frame clones here, not all; method: immunoSEQ multiplex PCR. The top ten hold roughly 4.5% of the sample, which has over 50,000 clones, just over 90% seen once. The V end was cut by 3 bases, the J end by 5 bases, with 16 bases between. CDR1 and CDR2 (germline): MRHNA, SNTAGT. This CDR3 comprises 16 residues. This clone was observed a single time. The V gene is TRBV6-4, the J gene TRBJ2-2; D may be TRBD2 (6 bases). Sequencing was performed on PBMCs. The TCR sequence derives from a human donor in good health. Some clones in this sample may be carry-over from other donors' samples. In nucleotides, the CDR3 is TGTGCCAGCAGTGAGGGCTCTAGCGAGGTGACCGGGGAGCTGTTTTTT. It codes for CASSEGSSEVTGELFF.